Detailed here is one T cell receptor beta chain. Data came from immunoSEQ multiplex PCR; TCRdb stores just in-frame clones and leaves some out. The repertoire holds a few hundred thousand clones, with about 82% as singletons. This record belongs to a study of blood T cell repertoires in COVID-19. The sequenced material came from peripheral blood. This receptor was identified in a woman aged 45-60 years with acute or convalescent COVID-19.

CDR3 sequence reads: CASSPGGGTDTQYF. CDR3 nucleotide sequence: TGTGCCAGCTCACCTGGCGGTGGGACAGATACGCAGTATTTT. This chain joins TRBV18 and TRBJ2-3; D is unclear. Between the trimmed V and J ends, which lost 3 bases and 3 bases, there was a span of 10 bases. From germline, CDR1 is KGHSH and CDR2 LQKENI. The CDR3 is 14 residues long. Together with reference TRBV18 and TRBJ2-3, the CDR3 gives the full variable domain: NAGVMQNPRHLVRRRGQEARLRCSPMKGHSHVYWYRQLPEEGLKFMVYLQKENIIDESGMPKERFSAEFPKEGPSILRIQQVVRGDSAAYFCASSPGGGTDTQYFGPGTRLTVL.